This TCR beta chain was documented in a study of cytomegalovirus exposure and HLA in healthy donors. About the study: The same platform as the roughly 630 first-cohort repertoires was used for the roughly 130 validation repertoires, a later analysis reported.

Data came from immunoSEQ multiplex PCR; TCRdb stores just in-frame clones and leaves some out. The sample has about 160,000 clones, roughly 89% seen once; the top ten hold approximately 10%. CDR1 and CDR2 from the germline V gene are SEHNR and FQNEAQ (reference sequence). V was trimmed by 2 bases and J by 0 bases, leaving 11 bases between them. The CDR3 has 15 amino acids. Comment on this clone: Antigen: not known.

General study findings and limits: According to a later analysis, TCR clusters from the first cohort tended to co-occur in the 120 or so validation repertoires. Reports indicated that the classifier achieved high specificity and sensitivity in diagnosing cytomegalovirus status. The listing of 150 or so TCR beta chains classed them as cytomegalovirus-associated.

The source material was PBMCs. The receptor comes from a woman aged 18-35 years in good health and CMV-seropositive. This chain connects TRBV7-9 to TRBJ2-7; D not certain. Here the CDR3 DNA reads TGTGCCAGCAGCTTAAATCTGGGCCGCTCCTACGAGCAGTACTTC. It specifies CASSLNLGRSYEQYF.